This T cell receptor beta chain was documented in a study of Tregs in tolerant kidney transplant recipients (dated by TCRdb to between 2018 and 2020). Background on the whole study: The study used TCRbeta sequencing to identify donor-specific regulatory T cells before combined kidney and bone marrow transplantation, then tracked those cells after transplant. Several methods of expanding Tregs specific for an allogeneic donor were compared by TCRbeta repertoire sequencing in 3 healthy controls.

V loses 5 bases, J loses 7 bases, and the germline ends lie 12 bases apart. The CDR3 contains 14 residues, cysteine and phenylalanine counted. The only DNA kept is the CDR3, 42 bases in frame from the first base. The germline V gene sets CDR1 to SGHAT and CDR2 to FQNNGV. Concerning this clone itself: The specificity of this receptor is unknown. Nothing much larger sits one base from this clone, and base qualities are not available.

Thawed PBMCs were FACS-sorted into unstimulated Tregs (CD4+CD25+CD127-), CD4+ non-Tregs (CD4+CD25-), CD4 cells and CD8 cells. Healthy control blood came either as purchased buffy coats or from healthy volunteers. Healthy control blood was separated into PBMCs by Ficoll density gradient and cryopreserved, and patient PBMCs were collected both before and after transplant. For TCRbeta CDR3 sequencing, genomic DNA from the sorted cells was extracted using the QIAGEN DNeasy Blood and Tissue Kit. High-throughput TCRbeta CDR3 sequencing, including PCR amplification with bias correction and internal controls, was performed commercially through immunoSEQ. The authors processed their data as follows. A unique productive TCRbeta sequence was defined by the CDR3 nucleotide sequence when primers matched, and otherwise by the CDR3 amino acid sequence together with the Vbeta and Jbeta genes. To correct sorting error, sequences shared between sorted populations at a frequency ratio of 2:1 or less were removed; the rest were assigned to the higher population. Sequences were defined as donor-reactive when expanded at least 5-fold in CFSE-low cells versus unstimulated cells and present at a frequency of at least 0.01% in CFSE-low cells. Jensen-Shannon divergence calculated on the top 100 TCRbeta sequences ranked by frequency was used to measure repertoire divergence. For any sample with multiple sequencing runs, sorting error was corrected in each run separately before the runs were pooled. TCRdb carries this immuneACCESS record with in-frame sequences only. Its versions omit some clonotypes, under half of them owing to an unresolved V gene in the studies checked, with the rest unexplained. The DNA was the basis for D and trimming; V, J and clone size are from that table. The sample table records around 230,000 clones; 84% of these occur just once. The ten largest make up approximately 0.69% of the sample.

Broader findings and caveats from the paper: Biological reproducibility was not directly assessed, although technical replication error appeared to be minimal. Expanding Tregs with activated donor B cells appeared to identify the most biologically relevant and donor-specific TCRbeta repertoire. The study was constrained by small patient numbers, and validation of the findings is required in larger populations and under other immunosuppression protocols.

The sample was CD4+ T cells from blood. This chain is built from TRBV11-2 and TRBJ1-6; there is no confident call for the D gene. This TCR came from a human donor in good health. The encoded CDR3 is CASSPDLTNSPLHF. In nucleotides, the sequence is TGTGCCAGCAGCCCGGACTTAACCAATTCACCCCTCCACTTT.